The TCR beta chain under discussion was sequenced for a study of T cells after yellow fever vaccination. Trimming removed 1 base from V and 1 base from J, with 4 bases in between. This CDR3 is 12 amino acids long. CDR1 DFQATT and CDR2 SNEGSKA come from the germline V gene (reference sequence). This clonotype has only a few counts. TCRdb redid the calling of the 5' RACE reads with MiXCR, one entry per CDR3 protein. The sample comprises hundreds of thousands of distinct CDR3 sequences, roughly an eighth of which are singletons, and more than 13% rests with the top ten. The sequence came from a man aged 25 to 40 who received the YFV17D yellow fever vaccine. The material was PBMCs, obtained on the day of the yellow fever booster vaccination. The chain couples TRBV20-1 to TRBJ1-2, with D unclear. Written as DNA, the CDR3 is TGCAGTGCTAGAGCTATTAACTATGGCTACACCTTC. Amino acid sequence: CSARAINYGYTF.